These T cell receptor beta chains were read from a single sample in a study of beta chain features in type 1 diabetes. Sequencing used immunoSEQ multiplex PCR; TCRdb keeps in-frame clones, though not all of them. This table has around 180,000 clones, 6.5% to 9.5% appearing once. Material: central memory CD4+ T cells from blood. The receptors stem from a woman aged 40-49 years with type 1 diabetes. The CDR3 runs from the conserved cysteine through the conserved F or W. A D gene is named only where the DNA matches it firmly. Some rows mark clone size as missing; the rest say once, few, many or name a class of expanded clone.

TRBJ2-2	TRBV4-2	NA	NA	CASSQDRGRGLAGELFF	TGTGCCAGCAGCCAAGATCGAGGCAGGGGTTTGGCCGGGGAGCTGTTTTTT
TRBJ2-5	TRBV11-2	NA	NA	CASSIGPWGETQYF	TGTGCCAGCAGCATCGGACCTTGGGGCGAGACCCAGTACTTC
TRBJ1-6	TRBV7-8	NA	NA	CASSRTSGSSPLHF	TGTGCCAGCAGTCGGACAAGCGGGAGTTCACCCCTCCACTTT
TRBJ1-5	TRBV9	NA	NA	CASSVDADQPQHF	TGTGCCAGCAGCGTAGACGCAGATCAGCCCCAGCATTTT
TRBJ2-7	TRBV4-3	TRBD1	NA	CASSQDLDRGKDF	TGCGCCAGCAGCCAAGATCTGGACAGGGGAAAGGACTTC
TRBJ2-1	TRBV4-3	TRBD1	many	CASSPLGRGNEQFF	TGCGCCAGCAGCCCGCTGGGCAGGGGGAATGAGCAGTTCTTC
TRBJ1-5	TRBV28	TRBD1	NA	CASRLNRGPYQPQHF	TGTGCCAGCAGACTAAACAGGGGTCCTTATCAGCCCCAGCATTTT
TRBJ2-1	TRBV7-9	NA	few	CASGFRNEQFF	TGTGCCAGCGGCTTCCGGAATGAGCAGTTCTTC
TRBJ2-1	TRBV30	TRBD1	NA	CAWRRDRGNEQFF	TGTGCCTGGAGACGGGACAGGGGCAATGAGCAGTTCTTC
TRBJ1-4	TRBV18	NA	few	CASSPGLRSNEKLFF	TGTGCCAGCTCTCCCGGGTTGAGGTCGAATGAAAAACTGTTTTTT
TRBJ1-3	TRBV28	NA	few	CASGLGGGSGNTIYF	TGTGCCAGCGGTCTTGGCGGGGGCTCTGGAAACACCATATATTTT
TRBJ1-6	TRBV6-5	TRBD1	NA	CASSYGLPGGNSPLHF	TGTGCCAGCAGTTACGGCCTTCCAGGGGGTAATTCACCCCTCCACTTT
TRBJ2-7	TRBV6-5	NA	few	CASSSGAYEQYF	TGTGCCAGCAGTTCGGGGGCCTACGAGCAGTACTTC
TRBJ2-7	TRBV14	TRBD2	NA	CASSQQSASGRAQYF	TGTGCCAGCAGCCAACAATCCGCTAGCGGGAGAGCTCAGTACTTC
TRBJ2-1	TRBV5-4	NA	many	CASSLEQGDEQFF	TGTGCCAGCAGCTTGGAGCAGGGCGATGAGCAGTTCTTC
TRBJ2-2	TRBV10-3	TRBD2	NA	CAISGGLAGANTGELFF	TGTGCCATCAGTGGGGGACTAGCGGGCGCGAACACCGGGGAGCTGTTTTTT
TRBJ1-2	TRBV7-9	NA	NA	CASSQDRAGYTF	TGTGCCAGCAGCCAAGATCGTGCGGGCTACACCTTC
TRBJ2-2	TRBV7-2	TRBD1	few	CASSPDRGNTGELFF	TGTGCCAGCAGCCCGGACAGGGGGAACACCGGGGAGCTGTTTTTT
TRBJ1-1	TRBV6-6	NA	NA	CASVQGTYTEAFF	TGTGCCAGCGTACAGGGAACTTACACTGAAGCTTTCTTT
TRBJ1-5	TRBV5-6	NA	few	CASSSQGREQPQHF	TGTGCCAGCAGCTCCCAGGGAAGGGAACAGCCCCAGCATTTT
TRBJ2-1	TRBV5-1	NA	few	CASSLRQVTGSYNEQFF	TGCGCCAGCAGCTTGAGGCAGGTGACCGGCTCCTACAATGAGCAGTTCTTC
TRBJ1-1	TRBV19	NA	few	CASSPSDSPMNTEAFF	TGTGCCAGTAGTCCCTCGGACAGTCCCATGAACACTGAAGCTTTCTTT